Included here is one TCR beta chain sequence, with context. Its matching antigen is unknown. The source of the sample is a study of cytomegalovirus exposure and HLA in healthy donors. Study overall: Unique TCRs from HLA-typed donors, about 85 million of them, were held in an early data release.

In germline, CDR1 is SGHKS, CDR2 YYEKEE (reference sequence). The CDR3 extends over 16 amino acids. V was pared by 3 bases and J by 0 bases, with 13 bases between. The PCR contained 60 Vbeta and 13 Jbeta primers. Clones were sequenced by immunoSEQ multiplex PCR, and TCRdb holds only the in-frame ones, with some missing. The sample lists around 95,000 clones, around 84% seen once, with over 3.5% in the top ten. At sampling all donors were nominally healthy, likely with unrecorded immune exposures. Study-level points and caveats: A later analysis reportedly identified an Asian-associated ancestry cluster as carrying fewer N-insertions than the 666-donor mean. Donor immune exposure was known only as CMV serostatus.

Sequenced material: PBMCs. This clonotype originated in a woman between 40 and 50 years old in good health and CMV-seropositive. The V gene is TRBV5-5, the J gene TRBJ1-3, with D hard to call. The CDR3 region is CASSWAPYYSGNTIYF. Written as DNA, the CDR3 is TGTGCCAGCAGCTGGGCACCCTATTACTCTGGAAACACCATATATTTT.